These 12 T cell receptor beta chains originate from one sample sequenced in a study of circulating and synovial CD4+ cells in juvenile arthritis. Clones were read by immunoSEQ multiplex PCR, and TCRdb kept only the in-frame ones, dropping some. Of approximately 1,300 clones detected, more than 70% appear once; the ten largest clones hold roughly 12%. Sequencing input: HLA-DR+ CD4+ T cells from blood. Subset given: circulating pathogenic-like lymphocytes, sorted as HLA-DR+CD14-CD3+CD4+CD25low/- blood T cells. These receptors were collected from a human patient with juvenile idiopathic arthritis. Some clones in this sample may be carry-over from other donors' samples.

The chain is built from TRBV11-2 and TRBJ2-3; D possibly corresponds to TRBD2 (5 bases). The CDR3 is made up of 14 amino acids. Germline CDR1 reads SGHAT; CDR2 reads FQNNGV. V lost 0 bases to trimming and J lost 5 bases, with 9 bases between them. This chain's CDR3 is CASSLEGGRDTQYF. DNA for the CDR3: TGTGCCAGCAGCTTAGAAGGAGGTAGAGATACGCAGTATTTT.

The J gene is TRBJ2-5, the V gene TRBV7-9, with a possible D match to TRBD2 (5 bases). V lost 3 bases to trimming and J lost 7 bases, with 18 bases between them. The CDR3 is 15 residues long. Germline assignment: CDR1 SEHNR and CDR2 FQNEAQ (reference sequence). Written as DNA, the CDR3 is TGTGCCAGCAGCTTCAACACGGGCGGGTCAGGGACCCAGTACTTC. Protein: CASSFNTGGSGTQYF.

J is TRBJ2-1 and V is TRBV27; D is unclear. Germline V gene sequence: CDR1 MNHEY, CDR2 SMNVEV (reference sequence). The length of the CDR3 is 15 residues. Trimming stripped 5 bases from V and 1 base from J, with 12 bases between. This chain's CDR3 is CASSPDVVSYNEQFF. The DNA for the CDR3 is TGTGCCAGCAGTCCAGATGTCGTGTCCTACAATGAGCAGTTCTTC.

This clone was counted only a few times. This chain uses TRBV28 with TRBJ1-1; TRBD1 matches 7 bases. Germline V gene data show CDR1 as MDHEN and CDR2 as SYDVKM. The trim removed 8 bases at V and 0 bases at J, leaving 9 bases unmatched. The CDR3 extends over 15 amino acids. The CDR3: CASRWTGFMNTEAFF. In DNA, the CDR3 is TGTGCCAGCCGGTGGACAGGTTTCATGAACACTGAAGCTTTCTTT.

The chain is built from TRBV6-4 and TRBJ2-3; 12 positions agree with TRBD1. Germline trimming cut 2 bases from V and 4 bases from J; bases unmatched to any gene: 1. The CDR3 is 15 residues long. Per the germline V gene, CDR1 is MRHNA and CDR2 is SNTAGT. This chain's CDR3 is CASSDGTGGADTQYF. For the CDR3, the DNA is TGTGCCAGCAGTGACGGGACAGGGGGCGCAGATACGCAGTATTTT.

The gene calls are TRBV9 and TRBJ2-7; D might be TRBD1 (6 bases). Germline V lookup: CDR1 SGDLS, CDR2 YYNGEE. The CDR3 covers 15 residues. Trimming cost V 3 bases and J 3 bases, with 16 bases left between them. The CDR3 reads CASSGSDRPFYEQYF. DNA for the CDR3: TGTGCCAGCAGCGGAAGTGACAGGCCATTCTACGAGCAGTACTTC.

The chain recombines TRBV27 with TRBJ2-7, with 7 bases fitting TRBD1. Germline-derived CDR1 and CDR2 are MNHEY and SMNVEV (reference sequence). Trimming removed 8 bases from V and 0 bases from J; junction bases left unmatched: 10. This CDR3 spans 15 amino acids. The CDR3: CASRQGPRSSYEQYF. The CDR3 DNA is TGTGCCAGCCGACAGGGCCCAAGGAGCTCCTACGAGCAGTACTTC.

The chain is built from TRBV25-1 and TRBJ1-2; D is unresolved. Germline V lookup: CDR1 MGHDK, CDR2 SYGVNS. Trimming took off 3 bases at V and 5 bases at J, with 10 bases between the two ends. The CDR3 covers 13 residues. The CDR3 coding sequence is TGTGCCAGCAGTGATCCCAAATTTTATGGCTACACCTTC. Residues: CASSDPKFYGYTF.

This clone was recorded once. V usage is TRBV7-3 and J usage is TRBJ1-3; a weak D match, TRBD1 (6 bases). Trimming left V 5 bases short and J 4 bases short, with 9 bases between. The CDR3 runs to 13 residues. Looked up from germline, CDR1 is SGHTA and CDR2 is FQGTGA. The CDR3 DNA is TGTGCCAGCAGCCTGGGACACGGAAACACCATATATTTT. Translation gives CASSLGHGNTIYF.

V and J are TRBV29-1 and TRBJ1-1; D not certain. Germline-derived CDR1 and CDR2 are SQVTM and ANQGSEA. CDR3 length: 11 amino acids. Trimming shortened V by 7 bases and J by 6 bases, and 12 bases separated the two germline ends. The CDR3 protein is CSAKQTPEAFF. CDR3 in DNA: TGCAGCGCCAAACAGACCCCTGAAGCTTTCTTT.

The CDR3 region is CASSSSTGGFGFGTQYF. The CDR3 region has the DNA TGTGCCAGCAGCTCCTCTACAGGGGGTTTTGGCTTTGGGACCCAGTACTTC. V and J are TRBV7-9 and TRBJ2-5; 8 bases line up with TRBD1. The germline CDR1 and CDR2 sequences are SEHNR and FQNEAQ (reference sequence). The CDR3 has 17 amino acids. The junction had 17 bases not matched to a gene; V was cut back by 4 bases and J by 7 bases. Full variable domain (outside the CDR3, taken from reference TRBV7-9 and TRBJ2-5): DTGVSQNPRHKITKRGQNVTFRCDPISEHNRLYWYRQTLGQGPEFLTYFQNEAQLEKSRLLSDRFSAERPKGSFSTLEIQRTEQGDSAMYLCASSSSTGGFGFGTQYFGPGTRLLVL.

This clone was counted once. CDR3 sequence: CAWGTGLSNQPQHF. The CDR3 DNA is TGTGCCTGGGGGACAGGGCTAAGCAATCAGCCCCAGCATTTT. The chain is built from TRBV30 and TRBJ1-5; 9 nucleotides match TRBD1. CDR1 and CDR2 (germline): GTSNPN, SVGIG (reference sequence). J lost 1 base, V lost 5 bases, and 3 bases had no gene match. This CDR3 has 14 residues.